A single sample is the source of the 12 T cell receptor beta chains below, sequenced in a study of Graves' ophthalmopathy and Graves' hyperthyroidism. Amplification of the TCR beta CDR3 regions used RNA transcripts (as template). An opening RT-PCR round employed HTBI primers and preceded a second-round multiplex PCR. TCRdb reprocessed the multiplex PCR reads with MiXCR, giving one entry per CDR3 protein. The data contain 350,000 to 450,000 distinct CDR3 sequences, about 18% of them singletons. Sequencing was carried out using peripheral blood. These receptors were obtained from a woman aged 18-29 years with Graves' ophthalmopathy.

The sample holds many counts of this clonotype. V gene TRBV28 combines with J gene TRBJ2-7, with 7 bases that match TRBD1. The CDR3 has 14 amino acids. Germline trimming cut 1 base from V and 12 bases from J; bases unmatched to any gene: 12. Germline CDR1 is MDHEN and CDR2 is SYDVKM. Written as DNA, the CDR3 is TGTGCCAGCAGTTTATCCACGCGACAGGGTTTGTCGTACTTC. Its protein product is CASSLSTRQGLSYF. Full variable domain (missing parts from reference TRBV28 and TRBJ2-7): DVKVTQSSRYLVKRTGEKVFLECVQDMDHENMFWYRQDPGLGLRLIYFSYDVKMKEKGDIPEGYSVSREKKERFSLILESASTNQTSMYLCASSLSTRQGLSYFGPGTRLTVT.

V gene TRBV6-1 combines with J gene TRBJ1-2; 9 nucleotides align to TRBD1. CDR3 length: 14 residues. Trimming cost V 6 bases and J 4 bases; bases outside gene matches: 6. Germline loops: CDR1 MNHNS, CDR2 SASEGT. In DNA form, the CDR3 reads TGTGCCAGCAGCCAAGGACAGGGGTCCTATGGCTACACCTTC. This sequence encodes CASSQGQGSYGYTF.

This clonotype was recorded at least ten times. The genes are TRBV30 and TRBJ1-6; D perhaps matches TRBD1 (6 bases). V shed 3 bases and J shed 13 bases, with 13 bases lying between them. The V gene's germline CDR1 is GTSNPN and CDR2 SVGIG (reference sequence). CDR3 length: 12 amino acids. CDR3 DNA sequence: TGTGCCTGGAGCCCAGGGGATCGGCCCCTCCACTTT. It translates to CAWSPGDRPLHF.

This clonotype was seen at least ten times. V gene TRBV20-1 combines with J gene TRBJ1-5; a weak D match, TRBD1 (5 bases). Trimming shortened V by 4 bases and J by 3 bases, and 10 bases separated the two germline ends. CDR3 length: 13 residues. Germline V CDR1 and CDR2: DFQATT, SNEGSKA (reference sequence). The CDR3 reads CSAIGTSNQPQHF. The CDR3 DNA is TGCAGTGCTATTGGGACTTCCAATCAGCCCCAGCATTTT.

This clonotype was detected many times. The genes are TRBV6-1 and TRBJ1-5; TRBD1 matches at 11 bases. The length of the CDR3 is 12 residues. CDR1 and CDR2 (germline): MNHNS, SASEGT. The ends lost 3 bases at V and 12 bases at J; junction bases unmatched: 1. The CDR3 DNA sequence: TGTGCCAGCAGTGAGGGGACAGGGGGCCAGCATTTT. Amino acids: CASSEGTGGQHF.

This clonotype appeared many times. V and J are TRBV7-2 and TRBJ2-2, with D maybe TRBD1 (6 bases). The CDR3 extends over 16 amino acids. Germline loops: CDR1 SGHTA, CDR2 FQGNSA. Trimming stripped 1 base from V and 3 bases from J, with 12 bases between. Here the CDR3 DNA reads TGTGCCAGCAGCTTAGGGCAGGGGTCCTACACCGGGGAGCTGTTTTTT. Its translation is CASSLGQGSYTGELFF. Looking up the rest from reference TRBV7-2 and TRBJ2-2 gives the full variable domain: GAGVSQSPSNKVTEKGKDVELRCDPISGHTALYWYRQSLGQGLEFLIYFQGNSAPDKSGLPSDRFSAERTGGSVSTLTIQRTQQEDSAVYLCASSLGQGSYTGELFFGEGSRLTVL.

This clonotype was recorded many times. The V and J genes are TRBV15 and TRBJ2-5, with D hard to call. Trimming pared 1 base from V and 5 bases from J, leaving 5 bases between. Germline CDR1 is LNHNV and CDR2 is YYDKDF (reference sequence). The CDR3 sequence is 12 residues long. Here the CDR3 reads CATSRVLETQYF. CDR3 sequence (DNA): TGTGCCACCAGCAGAGTTTTGGAGACCCAGTACTTC.

The chain uses TRBV6-1 and TRBJ1-5; D might be TRBD1 (5 bases). The length of the CDR3 is 14 residues. The V end was cut by 5 bases, the J end by 4 bases, with 12 bases between. Germline CDR1 is MNHNS and CDR2 is SASEGT. CDR3 nucleotide sequence: TGTGCCAGCAGTAGCAGGGAGATTAATCAGCCCCAGCATTTT. Residues: CASSSREINQPQHF.

This clonotype has ten or more counts. V gene TRBV29-1 combines with J gene TRBJ2-7; TRBD1 is a possible D gene (6 bases). V lost 6 bases and J 4 bases, leaving 22 bases between the germline ends. This CDR3 has 15 amino acids. Germline CDR1 and CDR2: SQVTM and ANQGSEA. The CDR3, as DNA: TGCAGCGTCAAATTCCCAGACAGGAGGTTTTACGAGCAGTACTTC. As protein: CSVKFPDRRFYEQYF.

V and J are TRBV6-2 or TRBV6-3 and TRBJ1-5; D gene unclear. V lost 8 bases to trimming and J lost 7 bases, with 15 bases between them. The CDR3 loop spans 13 amino acids. Germline CDR1 MNHEY, CDR2 SVGEGT. The DNA for the CDR3 is TGTGCCAGCGGCACGGGTTCTTGGCAGCCCCAGCATTTT. This translates into CASGTGSWQPQHF.

This clonotype has ten or more counts. The CDR3 nucleotides are TGTGCCAGCAGCCATTCCTCGACAGGGAGGGACACTGAAGCTTTCTTT. Translation: CASSHSSTGRDTEAFF. The V and J genes are TRBV14 and TRBJ1-1; 7 nucleotides match TRBD1. The CDR3 totals 16 residues. Trimming at V came to 3 bases and at J to 3 bases, leaving 10 bases not matched to a gene. Germline V CDR1 and CDR2: SGHDN, FVKESK.

In this sample, this clonotype turned up many times. The chain's CDR3 is CASSHRDRNYGYTF. DNA of the CDR3: TGTGCCAGCAGCCACCGGGACAGAAACTATGGCTACACCTTC. The chain couples TRBV6-2 or TRBV6-3 to TRBJ1-2, with 7 bases matching TRBD1. Unmatched junction bases numbered 6, after V lost 6 bases and J lost 2 bases. Germline CDR1 is MNHEY and CDR2 is SVGEGT. This CDR3 has 14 amino acids.